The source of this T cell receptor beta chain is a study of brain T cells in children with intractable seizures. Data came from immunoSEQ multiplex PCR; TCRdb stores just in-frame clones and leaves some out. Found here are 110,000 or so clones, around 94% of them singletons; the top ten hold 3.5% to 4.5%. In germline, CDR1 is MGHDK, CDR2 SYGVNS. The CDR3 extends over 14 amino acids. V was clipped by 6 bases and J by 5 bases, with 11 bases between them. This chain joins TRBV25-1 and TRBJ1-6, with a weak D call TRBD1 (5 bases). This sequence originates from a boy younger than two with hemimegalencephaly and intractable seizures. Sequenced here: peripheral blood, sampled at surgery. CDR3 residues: CASRRGADNSPLHF. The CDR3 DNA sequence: TGTGCCAGCAGGAGGGGAGCCGATAATTCACCCCTCCACTTT.